This T cell receptor beta chain was identified during a study of T-cell reconstitution after alpha-beta-depleted transplantation in children. During its preparation, the TCRbeta library received unique molecular identifiers. TCRdb independently ran MiXCR on the PCR reads; one entry per CDR3 protein. The table records under 5,500 distinct CDR3 sequences, approximately 25% of them present only once. The CDR3 sequence is 13 residues long. V dropped 7 bases and J dropped 3 bases, with 10 bases sitting between them. This clonotype has at least ten counts. The chain joins TRBV12-3 or TRBV12-4 to TRBJ1-5; maybe TRBD1 (6 bases). This receptor was obtained from a boy under two years old who had a stem cell transplant for SCID, so the T cells may come from the graft donor. Sequencing was performed on PBMCs, mostly from graft donor cells, taken 60 days after TCRalphabeta/CD19-depleted stem cell transplant. This chain's CDR3 is CASNGGPNQPQHF. The CDR3, as DNA: TGTGCCAGCAACGGGGGGCCCAATCAGCCCCAGCATTTT.